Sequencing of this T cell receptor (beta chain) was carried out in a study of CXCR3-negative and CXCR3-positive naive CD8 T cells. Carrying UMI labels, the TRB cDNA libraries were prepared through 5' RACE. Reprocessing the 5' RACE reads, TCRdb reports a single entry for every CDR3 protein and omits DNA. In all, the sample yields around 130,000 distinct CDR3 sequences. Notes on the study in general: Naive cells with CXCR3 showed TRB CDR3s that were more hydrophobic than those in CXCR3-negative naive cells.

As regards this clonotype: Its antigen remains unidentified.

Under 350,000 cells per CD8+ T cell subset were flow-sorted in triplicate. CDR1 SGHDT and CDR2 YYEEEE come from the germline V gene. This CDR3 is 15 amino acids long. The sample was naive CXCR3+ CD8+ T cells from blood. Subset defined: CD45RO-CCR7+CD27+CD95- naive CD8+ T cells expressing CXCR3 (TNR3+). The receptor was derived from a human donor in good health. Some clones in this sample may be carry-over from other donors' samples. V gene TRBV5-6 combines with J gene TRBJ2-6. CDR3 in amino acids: CASSLGGAGANVLTF.